This is a list of T cell receptor beta chains from one sample in a study of blood T cell repertoires in COVID-19. Sequencing used immunoSEQ multiplex PCR; TCRdb keeps in-frame clones, though not all of them. This repertoire shows about 64,000 clones, approximately 90% found once; its top ten account for around 1.5%. Sequenced input: peripheral blood. These receptor sequences come from a human donor in a cohort sampled during active COVID-19. The CDR3 runs from the conserved cysteine through the conserved F or W.

V gene: TRBV9
J gene: TRBJ2-7
CDR3 protein: CASSSSSSQTYEQYF

V gene: TRBV10-1
J gene: TRBJ2-2
CDR3 protein: CASRPSGTGELFF

V gene: TRBV28
J gene: TRBJ1-1
CDR3 protein: CASSSLQIMNTEAFF

V gene: TRBV7-9
J gene: TRBJ2-1
CDR3 protein: CASSLVLGLAGYEQFF

V gene: TRBV7-8
J gene: TRBJ2-1
CDR3 protein: CASSLGVGGLASNEQFF

V gene: TRBV28
J gene: TRBJ1-5
CDR3 protein: CATGGPSWGQPQHF

V gene: TRBV5-1
J gene: TRBJ2-1
CDR3 protein: CASSVLAGDSYNEQFF

V gene: TRBV7-8
J gene: TRBJ1-4
CDR3 protein: CASSSTDATNEKLFF

V gene: TRBV5-1
J gene: TRBJ2-1
CDR3 protein: CASSLLGGLNEQFF

V gene: TRBV21-1
J gene: TRBJ2-2
CDR3 protein: CASSIHTGGCIGELFF

V gene: TRBV28
J gene: TRBJ2-5
CDR3 protein: CASSSQETQYF

V gene: TRBV12-5
J gene: TRBJ1-3
CDR3 protein: CASGLGQRDSGNTIYF

V gene: TRBV27
J gene: TRBJ2-7
CDR3 protein: CASSLSRQGFPSYEQYF

V gene: TRBV28
J gene: TRBJ2-3
CDR3 protein: CASSLAGGLPDTQYF

V gene: TRBV9
J gene: TRBJ2-6
CDR3 protein: CASSGQGRHGANVLTF

V gene: TRBV27
J gene: TRBJ2-1
CDR3 protein: CASSLEAGGGQFF

V gene: TRBV3-1/TRBV3-2
J gene: TRBJ2-1
CDR3 protein: CASSQERLASNEQFF

V gene: TRBV18
J gene: TRBJ2-4
CDR3 protein: CASSPPMRNIQYF

V gene: TRBV6-5
J gene: TRBJ1-1
CDR3 protein: CASADRGRGRKAFF

V gene: TRBV18
J gene: TRBJ1-2
CDR3 protein: CASSPEDRANYGYTF